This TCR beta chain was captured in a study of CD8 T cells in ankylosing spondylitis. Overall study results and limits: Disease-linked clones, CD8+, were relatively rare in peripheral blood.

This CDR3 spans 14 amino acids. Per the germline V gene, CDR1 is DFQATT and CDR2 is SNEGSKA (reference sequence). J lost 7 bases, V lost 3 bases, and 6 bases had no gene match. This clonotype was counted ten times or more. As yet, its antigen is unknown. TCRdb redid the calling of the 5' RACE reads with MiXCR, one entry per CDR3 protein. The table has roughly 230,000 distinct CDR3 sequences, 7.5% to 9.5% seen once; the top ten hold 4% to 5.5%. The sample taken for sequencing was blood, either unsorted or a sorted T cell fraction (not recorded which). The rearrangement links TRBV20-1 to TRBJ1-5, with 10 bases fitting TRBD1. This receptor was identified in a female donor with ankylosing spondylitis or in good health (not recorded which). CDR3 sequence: CSASLGTGEQPQHF. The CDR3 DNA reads TGCAGTGCTAGCCTCGGGACAGGGGAACAGCCCCAGCATTTT.